The clone carrying this TCR beta chain was observed a few times. Antigen specificity is unknown. This entry belongs to a study of vaccination effects on CD4 cells after COVID-19. Study results and limitations: Clones that were induced by infection or by vaccine showed marked contraction late after vaccination.

Before any sequencing was done, the ViraFEST assay used viral peptide pools to expand antigen-specific CD4+ T cells. Upon completion of around ten days in culture, CD4+ T cells were isolated. Everyone in the study got two shots of either the BNT162b2 or mRNA-1273 vaccine. Researchers swapped half the medium for IL-2 medium on both days 3 and 7. Sequencing used immunoSEQ multiplex PCR; TCRdb keeps in-frame clones, though not all of them. The sample lists tens of thousands of clones; over 70% were seen once. Germline V CDR1 and CDR2: KGHDR, SFDVKD. The CDR3 is 15 amino acids. Trimming removed 3 bases from V and 0 bases from J, with 8 bases in between.

V gene TRBV24-1 combines with J gene TRBJ1-3; D is unresolved. The sample here was CD4+ T cells from PBMCs cultured with HCoV-229E spike peptides, taken after COVID-19 vaccination. The TCR sequence derives from a human donor who received a COVID-19 vaccine. CDR3: CATSDGVNSGNTIYF. Here the CDR3 DNA reads TGTGCCACCAGTGATGGGGTCAACTCTGGAAACACCATATATTTT.